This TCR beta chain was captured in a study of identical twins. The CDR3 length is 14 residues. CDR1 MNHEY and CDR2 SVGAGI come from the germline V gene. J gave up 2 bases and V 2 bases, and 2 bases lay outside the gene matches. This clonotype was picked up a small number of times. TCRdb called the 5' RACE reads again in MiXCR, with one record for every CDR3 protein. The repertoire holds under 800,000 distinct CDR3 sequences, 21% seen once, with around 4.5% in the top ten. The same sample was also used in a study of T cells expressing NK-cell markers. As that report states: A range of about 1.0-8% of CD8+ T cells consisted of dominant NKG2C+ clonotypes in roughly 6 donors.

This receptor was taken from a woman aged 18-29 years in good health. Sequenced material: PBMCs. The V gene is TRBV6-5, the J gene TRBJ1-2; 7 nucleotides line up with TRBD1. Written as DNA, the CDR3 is TGTGCCAGCAGTTACACAGGGGAAAACTATGGCTACACCTTC. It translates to CASSYTGENYGYTF.